Following are 12 T cell receptor beta chains from one sample sequenced in a study of pediatric ulcerative colitis. Measured with immunoSEQ multiplex PCR; TCRdb has only the in-frame clones, and not every one. The sample holds fewer than 40,000 clones, around 80% seen once. Input material: blood. The receptors shown here come from a boy aged 10-17 years with severe ulcerative colitis.

V usage is TRBV15 and J usage is TRBJ2-1, with D perhaps TRBD1 or TRBD2 (5 bases each). With 8 bases removed from V and 4 bases from J, the gap between germline ends came to 9 bases. CDR1 LNHNV and CDR2 YYDKDF come from the germline V gene (reference sequence). The CDR3 covers 12 residues. CDR3 nucleotide sequence: TGTGCCACCCGGGGCCAATACAATGAGCAGTTCTTC. Its protein is CATRGQYNEQFF.

This clone has more than one count but fewer than ten. This chain links TRBV6-1 with TRBJ2-3; 9 bases map to TRBD2. Trimming took 0 bases from V and 4 from J; bases not matched to a gene: 2. CDR1 and CDR2 from the germline V gene are MNHNS and SASEGT. This CDR3 comprises 15 residues. This chain's CDR3 is CASSEAGGGADTQYF. CDR3 sequence (DNA): TGTGCCAGCAGTGAAGCAGGCGGGGGGGCAGATACGCAGTATTTT.

This clone showed up just a few times. The rearrangement links TRBV5-3 to TRBJ2-7; 9 bases fit TRBD1. TRBV5-3 is an ORF for which the function is uncertain. The CDR3 covers 14 residues. V gave up 4 bases and J gave up 3 bases; unmatched junction bases: 5. The CDR3: CARSADRGGYEQYF. CDR3 sequence (DNA): TGTGCCAGAAGCGCGGACAGGGGCGGCTACGAGCAGTACTTC.

V usage is TRBV30 and J usage is TRBJ1-6; D unresolved. Germline CDR1 GTSNPN, CDR2 SVGIG (reference sequence). The V end was cut by 0 bases, the J end by 9 bases, with 9 bases between. The CDR3 is 13 amino acids. CDR3 nucleotide sequence: TGTGCCTGGAGTGTACTCTCGAGTTCACCCCTCCACTTT. Its protein product is CAWSVLSSSPLHF.

This clone has more than one count but fewer than ten. J is TRBJ1-2 and V is TRBV11-2; D not resolved. The length of the CDR3 is 13 residues. CDR1 is SGHAT, CDR2 FQNNGV, per germline. Between the trimmed V and J ends, which lost 3 bases and 7 bases, there was a span of 12 bases. CDR3 nucleotide sequence: TGTGCCAGCAGCTTGTACCTTTCGCGTGGCTACACCTTC. This encodes CASSLYLSRGYTF. The full variable domain, completed using reference TRBV11-2 and TRBJ1-2, is EAGVAQSPRYKIIEKRQSVAFWCNPISGHATLYWYQQILGQGPKLLIQFQNNGVVDDSQLPKDRFSAERLKGVDSTLKIQPAKLEDSAVYLCASSLYLSRGYTFGSGTRLTVV.

The chain couples TRBV7-8 to TRBJ1-6; no clear D gene. Germline lookup yields CDR1 SGHVS and CDR2 FQNEAQ. The CDR3 consists of 14 residues. Trimming cost V 1 base and J 10 bases, with 11 bases left between them. CDR3 in amino acids: CASSLGQMGSPLHF. The DNA of the CDR3 is TGTGCCAGCAGCTTAGGGCAAATGGGCTCACCCCTCCACTTT.

CDR3 nucleotide sequence: TGCGCCAGCAGCCCGGGGGATACGCAGTATTTT. It specifies CASSPGDTQYF. This chain connects TRBV5-1 to TRBJ2-3; TRBD2 is a possible D gene (5 bases). CDR1 and CDR2 from the germline V gene are SGHRS and YFSETQ. The germline V and J ends were trimmed by 4 bases and 6 bases, with 6 bases remaining between them. This CDR3 is built from 11 residues.

The chain uses TRBV29-1 and TRBJ1-3; D is unclear. From germline, CDR1 is SQVTM and CDR2 ANQGSEA. The CDR3 covers 15 residues. Trimming removed 0 bases at V and 1 base at J, with 10 bases between. The CDR3 here is CSVEELRGSGNTIYF. CDR3 coding DNA: TGCAGCGTTGAAGAGTTGCGGGGTTCTGGAAACACCATATATTTT.

The chain links TRBV30 to TRBJ2-7; the D gene could be TRBD1 or TRBD2 (5 bases each). V lost 4 bases, J lost 7 bases, and 20 bases lay in between. This CDR3 comprises 14 residues. Germline V lookup: CDR1 GTSNPN, CDR2 SVGIG (reference sequence). The CDR3 DNA reads TGTGCCTGGAACCCGGATAGGGGCTGGGGGGAGCAGTACTTC. Its translation: CAWNPDRGWGEQYF. The whole variable domain, remainder taken from reference TRBV30 and TRBJ2-7, is SQTIHQWPATLVQPVGSPLSLECTVEGTSNPNLYWYRQAAGRGLQLLFYSVGIGQISSEVPQNLSASRPQDRQFILSSKKLLLSDSGFYLCAWNPDRGWGEQYFGPGTRLTVT.

The chain carries TRBV6-5 and TRBJ1-1, with unresolved D. This CDR3 comprises 13 residues. The germline V gene has CDR1 MNHEY and CDR2 SVGAGI. Trimming pared 0 bases from V and 7 bases from J, leaving 9 bases between. The CDR3 DNA is TGTGCCAGCAGTTACTCGATGGGCGGTGAAGCTTTCTTT. It yields the protein CASSYSMGGEAFF.

This clone was counted once. The genes are TRBV18 and TRBJ1-5, with 7 bases that match TRBD1. Germline loops: CDR1 KGHSH, CDR2 LQKENI. The CDR3 runs 16 residues. J was trimmed by 3 bases and V by 2 bases; bases with no gene match: 7. In nucleotides, the CDR3 is TGTGCCAGCTCACCAGAAGGGGGCCGGTACAATCAGCCCCAGCATTTT. It translates to CASSPEGGRYNQPQHF.

The chain links TRBV5-1 to TRBJ1-1; D is undetermined. Per germline, CDR1 SGHRS and CDR2 YFSETQ. The V gene lost 5 bases and the J gene lost 0 bases, with 2 bases spanning the gap. The CDR3 runs 11 residues. CDR3 DNA sequence: TGCGCCAGCAGATTGAACACTGAAGCTTTCTTT. Translation gives CASRLNTEAFF.